This T cell receptor (beta chain) was identified during a study of vaccination and CD4 T cells after COVID-19. In the study overall: The stimulus for the cells was overlapping spike peptides derived from SARS-CoV-2, HCoV-NL63, HCoV-OC43 and HCoV-229E.

Treatment: roughly ten-day PBMC culture with coronavirus spike peptide pools or control peptides (ViraFEST assay). Of note for this clonotype: Its target is unknown.

An Oncomine TCR Beta short-read assay was used to sequence the DNA from cultured CD4+ T cells. The source of extracted genomic DNA was cultured CD4+ T cells. TCRdb reanalysed the PCR reads using MiXCR and keeps one entry per CDR3 protein. The repertoire consists of about 18,000 distinct CDR3 sequences, with around 50% occurring once and the leading ten covering roughly 6.5%. This CDR3 contains 16 residues. Germline V gives CDR1 KGHSH, CDR2 LQKENI. V was pared by 3 bases and J by 1 base, with 3 bases of the junction left unmatched. The chain employs TRBV18 and TRBJ2-2; 9 nucleotides align to TRBD1. The material sequenced was CD4+ T cells from blood, cultured in vitro. This receptor was identified in a human donor who had recovered from COVID-19. The CDR3 DNA sequence: TGTGCCAGCTCACCTCGGACAGGGGAGAACACCGGGGAGCTGTTTTTT. Translation gives CASSPRTGENTGELFF.